This T cell receptor (beta chain) was sequenced in a study of cytomegalovirus exposure and HLA in healthy donors listed by TCRdb under 2017. Regarding the research as a whole: According to a later analysis, the roughly 120 validation repertoires were produced on the same platform as the roughly 700 repertoires of the first cohort. The study aimed to test whether signatures of past pathogen exposure could be identified by cataloging public T cell receptors. Along with the roughly 700-subject first cohort, a separate validation cohort of over a hundred different subjects was used. High-throughput TCR immunosequencing, statistical association of individual TCRs with disease status, and machine learning were combined to predict cytomegalovirus infection status. On the study overall, not on this receptor specifically: In a later analysis, TCRs clustered in the first cohort were found to also tend to co-occur in the 130 or so validation repertoires, with over 90% of cluster scores above 0. A few of the identified cytomegalovirus-associated TCR beta chains were confirmed in vitro to be specific for cytomegalovirus antigens. The authors suggested that the approach could potentially be generalized to other disease states and immunological phenotypes. The validation cohort had no HLA typing available for a later analysis, so co-occurrence within that cohort was assessed over all 120 or so repertoires. Most TCR sequences were seen in very few donors, while some public TCRs were found in many individuals. In both the original and validation cohorts, the classifier was reported to diagnose cytomegalovirus status with high specificity and sensitivity. In the study, 150 to 200 TCR beta chains were listed as associated with cytomegalovirus.

A note on this clone: Which antigen it targets is not known. It has no much larger one-base neighbor in the sample; base qualities were not kept.

The donors belonged to the validation cohort of about 110 subjects, which was separate from the roughly 700-subject first cohort. V is pared back by 2 bases and J by 4 bases, with 12 bases lying between the germline termini. The CDR3 goes from the cysteine to the phenylalanine over 15 residues. Solely the CDR3 DNA is kept, with 45 bases framed from the first base. The CDR1 and CDR2 encoded by the germline V gene are MNHNS and SASEGT. The library relied on the immunoSEQ multiplex PCR assay. On the authors' methods: A statistical classification framework was built for diagnosing cytomegalovirus status from the catalog of TCR beta chain sequences. The immuneACCESS repertoire file appears here via TCRdb, limited to in-frame rearrangements. These files lack a portion of the clones; in checked studies, under half of the deficit traces to unresolved V genes, and the cause of the others is not known. Clone size and V and J calls were adopted from that table, with D and trimming inferred from the DNA. Present in this sample are about 310,000 clones, roughly 88% of which were seen just once. The ten biggest clones cover approximately 0.95% of the sample.

The sequence was collected from a man aged 25-45 years in good health and CMV-seronegative. The sequence joins TRBV6-1 to TRBJ2-1; confidence is insufficient to name the D gene. The sample consisted of PBMCs. The DNA is TGTGCCAGCAGTGAATCAAACAGTGGATACAATGAGCAGTTCTTC. Protein translation: CASSESNSGYNEQFF.